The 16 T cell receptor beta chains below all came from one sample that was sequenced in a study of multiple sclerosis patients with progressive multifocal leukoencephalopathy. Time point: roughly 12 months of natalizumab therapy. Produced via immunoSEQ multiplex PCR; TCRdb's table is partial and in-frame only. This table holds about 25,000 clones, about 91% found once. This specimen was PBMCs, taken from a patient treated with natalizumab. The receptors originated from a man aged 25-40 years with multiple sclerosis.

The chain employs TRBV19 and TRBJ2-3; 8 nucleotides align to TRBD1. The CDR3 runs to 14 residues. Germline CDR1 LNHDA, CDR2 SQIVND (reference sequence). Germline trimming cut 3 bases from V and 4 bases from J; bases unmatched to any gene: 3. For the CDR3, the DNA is TGTGCCAGTAGTATCCAGGGGGCAGCAGATACGCAGTATTTT. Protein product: CASSIQGAADTQYF.

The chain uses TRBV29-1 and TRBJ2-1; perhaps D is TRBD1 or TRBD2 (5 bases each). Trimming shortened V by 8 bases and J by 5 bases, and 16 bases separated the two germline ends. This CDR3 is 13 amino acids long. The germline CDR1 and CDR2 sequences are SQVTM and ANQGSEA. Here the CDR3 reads CSLEGISDNEQFF. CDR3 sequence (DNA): TGCAGCCTAGAGGGGATTTCTGACAATGAGCAGTTCTTC.

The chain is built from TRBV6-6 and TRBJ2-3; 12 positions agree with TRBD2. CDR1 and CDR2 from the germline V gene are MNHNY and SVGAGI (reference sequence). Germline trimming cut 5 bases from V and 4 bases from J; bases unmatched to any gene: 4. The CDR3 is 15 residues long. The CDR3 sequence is CASSTLAGGSDTQYF. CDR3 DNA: TGTGCCAGCAGTACACTAGCGGGAGGCTCAGATACGCAGTATTTT.

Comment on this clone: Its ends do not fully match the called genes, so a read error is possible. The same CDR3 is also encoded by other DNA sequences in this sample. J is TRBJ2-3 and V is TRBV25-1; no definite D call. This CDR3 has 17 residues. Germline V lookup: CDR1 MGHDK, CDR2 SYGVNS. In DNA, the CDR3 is TGTGCCAGCAGCGAATATCCCCTAGGGCCCAGCACAGATACGCAGTATTTT. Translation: CASSEYPLGPSTDTQYF.

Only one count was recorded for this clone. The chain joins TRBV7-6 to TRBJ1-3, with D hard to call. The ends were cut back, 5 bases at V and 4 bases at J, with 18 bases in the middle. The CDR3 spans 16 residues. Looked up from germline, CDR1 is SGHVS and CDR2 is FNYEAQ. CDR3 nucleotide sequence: TGTGCCAGCAGCGACCCGTACAGTTCAGTGGGAAACACCATATATTTT. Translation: CASSDPYSSVGNTIYF.

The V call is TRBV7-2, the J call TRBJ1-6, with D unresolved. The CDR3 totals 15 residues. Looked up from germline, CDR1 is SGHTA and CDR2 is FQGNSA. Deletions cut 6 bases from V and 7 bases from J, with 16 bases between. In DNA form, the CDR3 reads TGTGCCAGCAGGACCCCCCCACTTTTGAATTCACCCCTCCACTTT. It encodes CASRTPPLLNSPLHF.

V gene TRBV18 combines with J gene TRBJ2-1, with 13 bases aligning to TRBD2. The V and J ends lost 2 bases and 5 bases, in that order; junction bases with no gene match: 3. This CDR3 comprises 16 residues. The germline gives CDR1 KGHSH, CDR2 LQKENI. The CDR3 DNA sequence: TGTGCCAGCTCACCAGGACTAGCGGGAGTCCACAATGAGCAGTTCTTC. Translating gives CASSPGLAGVHNEQFF.

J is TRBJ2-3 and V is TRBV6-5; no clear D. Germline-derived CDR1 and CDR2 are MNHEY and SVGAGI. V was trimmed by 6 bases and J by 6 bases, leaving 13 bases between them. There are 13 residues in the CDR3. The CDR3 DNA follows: TGTGCCAGCAGGACGCCCCTTCAGGATACGCAGTATTTT. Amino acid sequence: CASRTPLQDTQYF.

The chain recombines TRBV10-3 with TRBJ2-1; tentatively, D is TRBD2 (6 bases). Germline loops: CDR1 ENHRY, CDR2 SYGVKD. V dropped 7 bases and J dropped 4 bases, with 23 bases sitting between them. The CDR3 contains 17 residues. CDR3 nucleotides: TGTGCCATCAAGGGCGGGGACTCTCAAAGGGGATACAATGAGCAGTTCTTC. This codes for CAIKGGDSQRGYNEQFF.

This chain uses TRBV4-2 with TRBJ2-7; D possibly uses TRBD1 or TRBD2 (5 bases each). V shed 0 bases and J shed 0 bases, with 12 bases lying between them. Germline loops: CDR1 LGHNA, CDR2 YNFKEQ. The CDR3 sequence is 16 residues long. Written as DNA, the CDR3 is TGTGCCAGCAGCCAAGAGGAAGGGGACGGCTCCTACGAGCAGTACTTC. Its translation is CASSQEEGDGSYEQYF.

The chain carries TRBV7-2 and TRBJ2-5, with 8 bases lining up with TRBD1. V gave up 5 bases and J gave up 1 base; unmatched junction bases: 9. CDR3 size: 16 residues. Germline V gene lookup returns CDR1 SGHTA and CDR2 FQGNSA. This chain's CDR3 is CASSETGTGTQETQYF. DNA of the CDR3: TGTGCCAGCAGCGAAACCGGGACAGGTACCCAAGAGACCCAGTACTTC. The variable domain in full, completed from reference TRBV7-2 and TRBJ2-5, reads GAGVSQSPSNKVTEKGKDVELRCDPISGHTALYWYRQSLGQGLEFLIYFQGNSAPDKSGLPSDRFSAERTGGSVSTLTIQRTQQEDSAVYLCASSETGTGTQETQYFGPGTRLLVL.

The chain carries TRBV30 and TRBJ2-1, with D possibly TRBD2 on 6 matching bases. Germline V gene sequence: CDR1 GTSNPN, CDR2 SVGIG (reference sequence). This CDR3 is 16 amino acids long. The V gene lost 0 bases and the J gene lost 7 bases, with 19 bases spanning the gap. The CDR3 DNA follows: TGTGCCTGGAGTGTACTGGCGGGGACCGATATGAATGAGCAGTTCTTC. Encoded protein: CAWSVLAGTDMNEQFF. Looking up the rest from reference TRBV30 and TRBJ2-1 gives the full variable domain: SQTIHQWPATLVQPVGSPLSLECTVEGTSNPNLYWYRQAAGRGLQLLFYSVGIGQISSEVPQNLSASRPQDRQFILSSKKLLLSDSGFYLCAWSVLAGTDMNEQFFGPGTRLTVL.

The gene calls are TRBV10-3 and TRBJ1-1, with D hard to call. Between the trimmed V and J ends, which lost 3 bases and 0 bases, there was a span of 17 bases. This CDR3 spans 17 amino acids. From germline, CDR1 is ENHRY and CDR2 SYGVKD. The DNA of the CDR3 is TGTGCCATCAGTGATCCCGATCGCGAGCTACTGAACACTGAAGCTTTCTTT. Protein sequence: CAISDPDRELLNTEAFF.

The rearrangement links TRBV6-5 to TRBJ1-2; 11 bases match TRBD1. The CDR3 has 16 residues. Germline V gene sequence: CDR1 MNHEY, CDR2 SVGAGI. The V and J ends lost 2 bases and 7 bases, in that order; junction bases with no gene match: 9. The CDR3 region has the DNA TGTGCCAGCAGTTACAAGGGGGGACAGGGGGTCGGTGGCTACACCTTC. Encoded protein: CASSYKGGQGVGGYTF.

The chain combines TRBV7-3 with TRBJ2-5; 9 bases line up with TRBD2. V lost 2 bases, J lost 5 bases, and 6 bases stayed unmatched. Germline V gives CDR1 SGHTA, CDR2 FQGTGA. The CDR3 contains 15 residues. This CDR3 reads CASSLRGRAGETQYF. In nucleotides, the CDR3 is TGTGCCAGCAGCTTACGCGGGAGGGCCGGGGAGACCCAGTACTTC. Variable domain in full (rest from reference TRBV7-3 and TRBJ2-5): GAGVSQTPSNKVTEKGKYVELRCDPISGHTALYWYRQSLGQGPEFLIYFQGTGAADDSGLPNDRFFAVRPEGSVSTLKIQRTERGDSAVYLCASSLRGRAGETQYFGPGTRLLVL.

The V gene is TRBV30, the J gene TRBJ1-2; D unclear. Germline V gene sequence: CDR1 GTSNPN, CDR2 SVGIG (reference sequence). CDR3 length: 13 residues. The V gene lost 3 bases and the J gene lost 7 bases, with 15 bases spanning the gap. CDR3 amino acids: CAWSVVGWIGYTF. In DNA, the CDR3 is TGTGCCTGGAGCGTAGTGGGGTGGATTGGCTACACCTTC. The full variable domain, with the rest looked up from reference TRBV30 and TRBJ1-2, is SQTIHQWPATLVQPVGSPLSLECTVEGTSNPNLYWYRQAAGRGLQLLFYSVGIGQISSEVPQNLSASRPQDRQFILSSKKLLLSDSGFYLCAWSVVGWIGYTFGSGTRLTVV.